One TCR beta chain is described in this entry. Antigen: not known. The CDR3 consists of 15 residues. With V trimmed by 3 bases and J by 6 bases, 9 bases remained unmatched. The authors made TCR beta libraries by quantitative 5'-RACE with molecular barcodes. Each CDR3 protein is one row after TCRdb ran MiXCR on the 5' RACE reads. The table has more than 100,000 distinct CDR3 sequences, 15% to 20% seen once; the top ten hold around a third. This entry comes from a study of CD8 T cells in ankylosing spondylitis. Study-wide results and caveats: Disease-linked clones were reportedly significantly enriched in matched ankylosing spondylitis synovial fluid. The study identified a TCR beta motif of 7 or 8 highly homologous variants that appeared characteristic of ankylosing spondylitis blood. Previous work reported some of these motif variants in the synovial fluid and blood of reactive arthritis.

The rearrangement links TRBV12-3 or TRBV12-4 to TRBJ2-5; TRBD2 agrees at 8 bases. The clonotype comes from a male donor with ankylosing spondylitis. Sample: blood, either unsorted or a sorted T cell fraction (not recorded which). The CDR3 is CASSFTEAGEKTQYF. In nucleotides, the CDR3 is TGTGCCAGCAGTTTTACAGAAGCGGGAGAGAAGACCCAGTACTTC.